This record looks at one T cell receptor (beta chain) sequence and its context. The target antigen is unknown. The data were obtained in a study of T-cell reconstitution after alpha-beta-depleted transplantation in children. Study-level results: It was newly produced T cells that mostly accounted for T-cell counts and diversity one year after transplant.

For TCRbeta, the library was prepared with unique molecular identifiers. TCRdb recomputed calls from the PCR reads with MiXCR, one row per CDR3 protein. The profile shows a few hundred thousand distinct CDR3 sequences, 25% to 30% of them singletons. The V and J ends lost 2 bases and 8 bases, in that order; junction bases with no gene match: 4. Germline CDR1 DFQATT, CDR2 SNEGSKA (reference sequence). The CDR3 has 13 amino acids. The sequencing used PBMCs, collected before TCRalphabeta/CD19-depleted stem cell transplant. The TCR sequence derives from a boy under two years old with Wiskott-Aldrich syndrome, due to receive a stem cell transplant. The chain couples TRBV20-1 to TRBJ1-4; 8 positions agree with TRBD1. CDR3 in DNA: TGCAGTGCTAGACGGACAGGGATGGAAAAACTGTTTTTT. It specifies CSARRTGMEKLFF.